These 12 T cell receptor beta chains share one sample of origin, sequenced in a study of beta chain features in type 1 diabetes. Of the isolated RNA, all was reverse transcribed, and so the sequenced material was expressed TCRB transcripts. Using immunoSEQ multiplex PCR, the repertoire was profiled, and TCRdb retains in-frame clones only, with some absent. Altogether hundreds of thousands of clones are present, roughly 16% being singletons, with the ten largest covering around 0.02%. Sequenced: naive CD4+ T cells from blood. The receptors stem from a woman aged 18-29 years in good health.

The J gene is TRBJ2-1, the V gene TRBV7-9; D unresolved. Trimming removed 5 bases from V and 1 base from J, with 15 bases in between. Germline-derived CDR1 and CDR2 are SEHNR and FQNEAQ (reference sequence). This CDR3 contains 16 residues. The CDR3 loop is CASSLRPTESYNEQFF. The CDR3 DNA reads as TGTGCCAGCAGCCTCAGGCCGACGGAATCCTACAATGAGCAGTTCTTC.

This clone was counted between two and nine times. The rearrangement uses TRBV7-2 and TRBJ2-3, with 8 bases lining up with TRBD1. The CDR3 contains 18 residues. The V gene end was trimmed by 1 base and the J gene end by 3 bases; junction bases not matched to a gene: 12. The germline gives CDR1 SGHTA, CDR2 FQGNSA. The CDR3 DNA follows: TGTGCCAGCAGCTTAGTAGGGACAGGACTACCCACTACAGATACGCAGTATTTT. The encoded protein is CASSLVGTGLPTTDTQYF.

V is TRBV11-2 and J is TRBJ1-1, with unresolved D. CDR1 SGHAT and CDR2 FQNNGV come from the germline V gene. The V end was cut by 4 bases, the J end by 7 bases, with 16 bases between. The CDR3 loop spans 14 amino acids. CDR3 amino acids: CASSSRQSAHEAFF. The CDR3, as DNA: TGTGCCAGCAGCTCACGGCAGTCGGCGCATGAAGCTTTCTTT.

The V call is TRBV28, the J call TRBJ2-5; a possible D gene is TRBD1 (6 bases). This CDR3 contains 16 residues. V was cut by 5 bases and J by 2 bases, with 18 bases left in between. Germline V gene data show CDR1 as MDHEN and CDR2 as SYDVKM. The CDR3 region has the DNA TGTGCCAGCAGTAAAATCCGGGACATTAAACAAGAGACCCAGTACTTC. Translation gives CASSKIRDIKQETQYF.

This clone was seen only a few times. The CDR3 DNA follows: TGTGCCACCCAGCCAAGCGGCTACACAGATACGCAGTATTTT. It specifies CATQPSGYTDTQYF. The chain couples TRBV2 to TRBJ2-3; D perhaps matches TRBD2 (5 bases). The germline V gene encodes CDR1 SNHLY and CDR2 FYNNEI. Trimming pared 10 bases from V and 2 bases from J, leaving 16 bases between. The CDR3 length is 14 residues.

The genes are TRBV27 and TRBJ1-1; 8 bases align to TRBD1. This CDR3 is 14 amino acids long. V gave up 5 bases and J gave up 6 bases; unmatched junction bases: 8. CDR1 and CDR2 (germline): MNHEY, SMNVEV (reference sequence). CDR3 region: CASSPRTGSAEAFF. The CDR3 region has the DNA TGTGCCAGCAGTCCACGGACAGGGTCGGCTGAAGCTTTCTTT.

This clone was seen a handful of times. The chain employs TRBV11-2 and TRBJ2-3; D remains unclear. Germline V lookup: CDR1 SGHAT, CDR2 FQNNGV. There are 15 residues in the CDR3. Trimming stripped 4 bases from V and 0 bases from J, with 11 bases between. CDR3 coding DNA: TGTGCCAGCAGCTCGCAAACCACTAGCACAGATACGCAGTATTTT. Translating it yields CASSSQTTSTDTQYF.

The gene calls are TRBV6-6 and TRBJ2-1; 13 bases fit TRBD2. Trimming took 5 bases from V and 0 from J; bases not matched to a gene: 1. This CDR3 spans 16 amino acids. Germline V gene lookup returns CDR1 MNHNY and CDR2 SVGAGI (reference sequence). CDR3 coding DNA: TGTGCCAGCAGTAGACTAGCGGGAGGCTCCTACAATGAGCAGTTCTTC. Translating gives CASSRLAGGSYNEQFF.

The rearrangement links TRBV9 to TRBJ2-3; 10 nucleotides match TRBD2. The CDR3 is 16 amino acids. The germline V gene encodes CDR1 SGDLS and CDR2 YYNGEE. V shed 0 bases and J 5 bases; nucleotides not matched to a gene: 6. DNA of the CDR3: TGTGCCAGCAGCGTAGCTATAGCGGGAGGACGAGATACGCAGTATTTT. It specifies CASSVAIAGGRDTQYF. The variable domain in full, completed from reference TRBV9 and TRBJ2-3, reads DSGVTQTPKHLITATGQRVTLRCSPRSGDLSVYWYQQSLDQGLQFLIQYYNGEERAKGNILERFSAQQFPDLHSELNLSSLELGDSALYFCASSVAIAGGRDTQYFGPGTRLTVL.

J is TRBJ2-2 and V is TRBV7-8; no firm D call. The length of the CDR3 is 14 residues. Trimming left V 6 bases short and J 1 base short, with 9 bases between. Per the germline V gene, CDR1 is SGHVS and CDR2 is FQNEAQ. CDR3 DNA sequence: TGTGCCAGCAGATTTGCCCAGAACACCGGGGAGCTGTTTTTT. It encodes CASRFAQNTGELFF.

This clone was detected only a few times. The rearrangement joins TRBV27 to TRBJ1-6; 7 nucleotides line up with TRBD1. CDR3 length: 17 amino acids. With 0 bases clipped from V and 6 bases from J, the junction kept 8 bases outside the gene matches. CDR1 and CDR2 from the germline V gene are MNHEY and SMNVEV (reference sequence). In DNA, the CDR3 is TGTGCCAGCAGTTTATCGATTTCCGGGACAGCTAATTCACCCCTCCACTTT. The encoded protein is CASSLSISGTANSPLHF.

This clone was seen more than once but under ten times. J is TRBJ1-1 and V is TRBV5-1, with a tentative D call TRBD1 (5 bases). Per the germline V gene, CDR1 is SGHRS and CDR2 is YFSETQ. This CDR3 comprises 18 residues. V was trimmed by 4 bases and J by 10 bases, leaving 32 bases between them. The CDR3 DNA sequence: TGCGCCAGCAGCCCGCGTCCACCCACGGTCGGGACCACCGACGGAGCTTTCTTT. Amino acids: CASSPRPPTVGTTDGAFF. The full variable domain, its missing parts supplied by reference TRBV5-1 and TRBJ1-1, is KAGVTQTPRYLIKTRGQQVTLSCSPISGHRSVSWYQQTPGQGLQFLFEYFSETQRNKGNFPGRFSGRQFSNSRSEMNVSTLELGDSALYLCASSPRPPTVGTTDGAFFGQGTRLTVV.